The 10 T cell receptor beta chains in this list originate from one sample, sequenced in a study of Ad26.COV2.S vaccination and SARS-CoV-2 variants (dated by TCRdb to the early 2020s). Receptor amplification or capture employed the immunoSEQ multiplex PCR assay. Sourced from immuneACCESS, this table was stored by TCRdb with only in-frame sequences that have V and J called. A share of the clones is absent; for the studies checked, an unresolved V gene accounts for under half, and the remainder has no known explanation. The sample profile shows roughly 680,000 clones; roughly 90% of them were found once. About 1.5% of the sample is taken by the ten largest. Explained via the paper, the treatment or condition label denotes: 15 to 20 received Ad26.COV2.S at low or high dose, single or two shots; 5 received placebo; per-sample allocation not given. Repertoires of vaccine and placebo recipients were sequenced from samples collected on day 63 after the first injection.

This material consisted of peripheral blood, taken in a trial of Ad26.COV2.S vaccine versus placebo. These receptors all stem from a person between 18 and 65 years old who received the Ad26.COV2.S COVID-19 vaccine or a placebo.

The chain recombines TRBV7-8 with TRBJ2-7; tentatively, D is TRBD1 (5 bases). The length of the CDR3 is 14 residues. V was cut by 6 bases and J by 2 bases, with 14 bases left in between. Germline values: CDR1 SGHVS, CDR2 FQNEAQ. The CDR3 sequence: CASSLLRQTYEQYF. The CDR3 nucleotides read TGTGCCAGCAGTCTCCTCCGACAGACCTACGAGCAGTACTTC.

Points on this clone: Additional DNA sequences in this sample encode the identical CDR3. The V and J genes are TRBV10-2 and TRBJ1-5; possibly TRBD1 for D (5 bases). Germline assignment: CDR1 WSHSY and CDR2 SAAADI. The V end was cut by 0 bases, the J end by 10 bases, with 16 bases between. The CDR3 loop spans 15 amino acids. The DNA of the CDR3 is TGCGCCAGCAGTGAGTCCGGGGCCAATAGGGCTCCCCAGCATTTT. It encodes CASSESGANRAPQHF.

Regarding this clone: Additional DNA sequences in this sample encode the identical CDR3. The chain carries TRBV5-5 and TRBJ1-1; D uncertain. Germline V gene lookup returns CDR1 SGHKS and CDR2 YYEKEE (reference sequence). The CDR3 sequence is 13 residues long. The V gene lost 2 bases and the J gene lost 2 bases, with 7 bases spanning the gap. CDR3 sequence (DNA): TGTGCCAGCAGCTTAGGAGAAAACACTGAAGCTTTCTTT. Its protein is CASSLGENTEAFF.

This chain joins TRBV10-3 and TRBJ2-5; TRBD1 aligns across 10 bases. J gave up 4 bases and V 4 bases, and 3 bases lay outside the gene matches. The V gene's germline CDR1 is ENHRY and CDR2 SYGVKD. This CDR3 has 14 residues. CDR3 residues: CAISGQGAGETQYF. The CDR3 nucleotides are TGTGCCATCAGTGGACAGGGGGCAGGAGAGACCCAGTACTTC.

The V call is TRBV6-5, the J call TRBJ2-1; no firm D call. V lost 7 bases, J lost 4 bases, and 8 bases lay in between. This CDR3 has 12 amino acids. The V gene's germline CDR1 is MNHEY and CDR2 SVGAGI. CDR3 sequence reads: CASISIYNEQFF. CDR3 DNA sequence: TGTGCCAGCATTTCAATTTACAATGAGCAGTTCTTC.

CDR3 bases: TGTGCCAGCTCACCCAGGCCCCCCCCTTACCAAGAGACCCAGTACTTC. Protein product: CASSPRPPPYQETQYF. The V call is TRBV18, the J call TRBJ2-5; D not resolved. Germline CDR1 is KGHSH and CDR2 is LQKENI. This CDR3 is 16 amino acids long. Between the trimmed V and J ends, which lost 3 bases and 0 bases, there was a span of 14 bases.

This chain connects TRBV13 to TRBJ1-6; the D gene is possibly TRBD1 (5 bases). This CDR3 has 17 amino acids. CDR1 PRHDT and CDR2 FYEKMQ come from the germline V gene (reference sequence). Trimming removed 5 bases from V and 0 bases from J, with 14 bases in between. In nucleotides, the CDR3 is TGTGCCAGCAGCACTAGCCTCGGGACCTCCTATAATTCACCCCTCCACTTT. Protein: CASSTSLGTSYNSPLHF.

A single count supports this clone. The V and J genes are TRBV6-5 and TRBJ2-6, with 8 positions matching TRBD2. Losses at the gene ends were 2 bases for V and 2 bases for J; bases not matched to a gene: 2. Germline values: CDR1 MNHEY, CDR2 SVGAGI. The CDR3 loop spans 16 amino acids. CDR3: CASSYAAGAGANVLTF. Written as DNA, the CDR3 is TGTGCCAGCAGTTACGCAGCGGGGGCTGGGGCCAACGTCCTGACTTTC.

CDR3: CASIPPGELFF. DNA for the CDR3: TGTGCCAGCATCCCCCCCGGGGAGCTGTTTTTT. V is TRBV3-1 (or the pseudogene TRBV3-2) and J is TRBJ2-2; D call uncertain. Germline lookup yields CDR1 LGHDT and CDR2 YNNKEL (reference sequence). CDR3 length: 11 amino acids. The V end lost 7 bases, the J end lost 6 bases, and 6 bases lay between the germline ends.

V and J are TRBV7-9 and TRBJ2-3, with 7 bases matching TRBD1. The junction had 17 bases not matched to a gene; V was cut back by 2 bases and J by 3 bases. Per germline, CDR1 SEHNR and CDR2 FQNEAQ (reference sequence). The CDR3 loop spans 19 amino acids. CDR3 sequence (DNA): TGTGCCAGCAGCTTACCCCTAACTCGACAGGGAGAGTCGACAGATACGCAGTATTTT. It encodes CASSLPLTRQGESTDTQYF.